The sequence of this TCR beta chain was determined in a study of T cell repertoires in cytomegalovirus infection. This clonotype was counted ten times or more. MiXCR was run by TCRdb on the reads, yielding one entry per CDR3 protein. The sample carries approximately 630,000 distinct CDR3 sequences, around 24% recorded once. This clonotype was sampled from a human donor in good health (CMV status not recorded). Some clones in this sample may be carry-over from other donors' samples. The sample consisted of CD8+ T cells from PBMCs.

The CDR3 loop is CAIAAAGEKLFF. The CDR3 bases are TGTGCCATCGCAGCCGCGGGGGAAAAACTGTTTTTT. The J gene is TRBJ1-4, the V gene TRBV10-3; D remains unclear. The V gene lost 8 bases and the J gene lost 8 bases, with 12 bases spanning the gap. The CDR3 sequence is 12 residues long. Germline V gene sequence: CDR1 ENHRY, CDR2 SYGVKD.